These 14 T cell receptor beta chains share one sample of origin, sequenced in a study of blood T cell repertoires in COVID-19. Sequencing was performed with immunoSEQ multiplex PCR; in TCRdb, only in-frame clones are kept and a portion is missing. The sample carries about 160,000 clones, roughly four fifths recorded once. Material: peripheral blood. The receptors derive from a man in his 60s with active or convalescent COVID-19.

The J gene is TRBJ1-5, the V gene TRBV5-1; 8 bases are a match to TRBD1. Germline V gene sequence: CDR1 SGHRS, CDR2 YFSETQ. V shed 0 bases, J shed 7 bases, and the junction held 0 bases outside the gene matches. CDR3 length: 13 amino acids. The CDR3 spells CASSLDRGQPQHF. CDR3 sequence (DNA): TGCGCCAGCAGCTTGGACAGGGGGCAGCCCCAGCATTTT.

The chain joins TRBV7-3 to TRBJ1-5; 9 nucleotides match TRBD1. Trimming removed 9 bases from V and 0 bases from J; junction bases left unmatched: 12. The CDR3 has 17 residues. Per the germline V gene, CDR1 is SGHTA and CDR2 is FQGTGA. As DNA, the CDR3 is TGTGCCAGGAGGGGTAACAGGGGGCTCGATAGCAATCAGCCCCAGCATTTT. This sequence encodes CARRGNRGLDSNQPQHF.

This chain links TRBV27 with TRBJ2-2; D ambiguous. CDR1 is MNHEY and CDR2 is SMNVEV in the germline V gene (reference sequence). V gave up 3 bases and J gave up 4 bases, with 9 bases separating them. There are 14 residues in the CDR3. CDR3: CASSFSVGTGELFF. The CDR3 nucleotides are TGTGCCAGCAGTTTTTCGGTCGGCACCGGGGAGCTGTTTTTT.

The rearrangement uses TRBV20-1 and TRBJ1-1, with D unclear. CDR1 is DFQATT and CDR2 is SNEGSKA in the germline V gene (reference sequence). Trimming took off 5 bases at V and 0 bases at J, with 4 bases between the two ends. This CDR3 has 11 amino acids. The CDR3 DNA reads as TGCAGTGCTCCAGTGAACACTGAAGCTTTCTTT. Its protein product is CSAPVNTEAFF.

The chain recombines TRBV7-8 with TRBJ2-5; D might be TRBD2 (5 bases). The germline gives CDR1 SGHVS, CDR2 FQNEAQ. This CDR3 is built from 18 residues. Trimming removed 2 bases at V and 1 base at J, with 20 bases between. The CDR3: CASSLFSRSGGPQETQYF. In DNA, the CDR3 is TGTGCCAGCAGCTTATTTTCTCGAAGTGGCGGGCCCCAAGAGACCCAGTACTTC. The entire variable domain, with the rest obtained from reference TRBV7-8 and TRBJ2-5, is as follows: GAGVSQSPRYKVAKRGQDVALRCDPISGHVSLFWYQQALGQGPEFLTYFQNEAQLDKSGLPSDRFFAERPEGSVSTLKIQRTQQEDSAVYLCASSLFSRSGGPQETQYFGPGTRLLVL.

The J gene is TRBJ2-5, the V gene TRBV2; TRBD1 agrees at 7 bases. Germline CDR1 is SNHLY and CDR2 is FYNNEI. With 4 bases clipped from V and 4 bases from J, the junction kept 6 bases outside the gene matches. The CDR3 totals 14 residues. The CDR3 is CASSGNRGGETQYF. The DNA for the CDR3 is TGTGCCAGCAGTGGAAACAGGGGTGGAGAGACCCAGTACTTC.

The genes are TRBV5-1 and TRBJ2-3; 8 bases are a match to TRBD1. This CDR3 has 15 residues. The J segment lost 0 bases and the V segment lost 2 bases, leaving 2 bases of the junction unmatched. Germline assignment: CDR1 SGHRS and CDR2 YFSETQ. This chain's CDR3 is CASSFRDRSTDTQYF. As DNA, the CDR3 is TGCGCCAGCAGCTTCCGGGACAGGAGCACAGATACGCAGTATTTT.

The V call is TRBV4-1, the J call TRBJ2-2, with 7 bases fitting TRBD2. CDR3 length: 13 amino acids. Per the germline V gene, CDR1 is MGHRA and CDR2 is YSYEKL. Trimming took 4 bases from V and 6 from J; bases not matched to a gene: 2. The CDR3 protein is CASSLGLAGELFF. The DNA of the CDR3 is TGCGCCAGCAGCCTTGGACTAGCCGGGGAGCTGTTTTTT.

The chain uses TRBV5-8 and TRBJ2-2; the match to TRBD2 covers 13 bases. V shed 4 bases and J 3 bases; nucleotides not matched to a gene: 9. There are 18 residues in the CDR3. The germline gives CDR1 SGHTS, CDR2 YDEGEE. The CDR3 region has the DNA TGTGCCAGCAGCAAACGGACTAGCGGGAGCAGAGACACCGGGGAGCTGTTTTTT. It encodes CASSKRTSGSRDTGELFF. Full variable domain (remainder filled in from reference TRBV5-8 and TRBJ2-2): EAGVTQSPTHLIKTRGQQATLRCSPISGHTSVYWYQQALGLGLQFLLWYDEGEERNRGNFPPRFSGRQFPNYSSELNVNALELEDSALYLCASSKRTSGSRDTGELFFGEGSRLTVL.

The V gene is TRBV19, the J gene TRBJ2-3, with 7 bases matching TRBD1. V dropped 7 bases and J dropped 4; count of bases not matched to a gene: 5. This CDR3 spans 13 amino acids. Germline CDR1 LNHDA, CDR2 SQIVND (reference sequence). The CDR3 is CASTGQGADTQYF. CDR3 DNA sequence: TGTGCCAGTACCGGGCAGGGGGCAGATACGCAGTATTTT.

The chain links TRBV20-1 to TRBJ2-3; D is perhaps TRBD2 (6 bases). Germline CDR1 reads DFQATT; CDR2 reads SNEGSKA (reference sequence). This CDR3 is built from 16 residues. The V gene lost 3 bases and the J gene lost 2 bases, with 18 bases spanning the gap. Here the CDR3 reads CSASQVAVDYTDTQYF. The CDR3 DNA reads TGCAGTGCTAGTCAAGTAGCGGTGGATTACACAGATACGCAGTATTTT.

The chain uses TRBV3-1 (or the pseudogene TRBV3-2) and TRBJ2-5; weak D call: TRBD2 (6 bases). The length of the CDR3 is 16 residues. The germline V and J ends were trimmed by 1 base and 4 bases, with 16 bases remaining between them. The germline V gene encodes CDR1 LGHDT and CDR2 YNNKEL (reference sequence). CDR3 sequence: CASSQGVSGPRETQYF. The DNA for the CDR3 is TGTGCCAGCAGCCAAGGGGTTAGCGGACCCAGAGAGACCCAGTACTTC.

V is TRBV7-9 and J is TRBJ1-4, with D tentatively TRBD1 (6 bases). This CDR3 region has 16 residues. Between the trimmed V and J ends, which lost 1 base and 8 bases, there was a span of 17 bases. Germline V gene lookup returns CDR1 SEHNR and CDR2 FQNEAQ (reference sequence). CDR3 amino acids: CASSLDGARGEEKLFF. The CDR3, as DNA: TGTGCCAGCAGCTTAGATGGAGCCAGGGGCGAGGAAAAACTGTTTTTT.

The gene calls are TRBV5-1 and TRBJ2-7; 9 bases agree with TRBD1. Germline V CDR1 and CDR2: SGHRS, YFSETQ. CDR3 length: 15 residues. The J segment lost 7 bases and the V segment lost 0 bases, leaving 8 bases of the junction unmatched. The CDR3: CASSLAGTGTREQYF. CDR3 DNA sequence: TGCGCCAGCAGCTTGGCCGGGACAGGGACGAGGGAGCAGTACTTC.